This T cell receptor beta chain was captured by sequencing in a study of blood T cell repertoires in COVID-19. The CDR3 contains 15 residues. Germline CDR1 reads SGDLS; CDR2 reads YYNGEE. V lost 2 bases to trimming and J lost 6 bases; unmatched junction nucleotides: 5. Under the authors' procedure: Using reference gene primer amplification, nucleated cell counts were estimated. TCRdb keeps only in-frame clones here, not all; method: immunoSEQ multiplex PCR. V and J calls plus clone size are reproduced from that table; the DNA served to infer D and trimming. Of approximately 360,000 clones in the sample, around 90% were seen once.

The chain is built from TRBV9 and TRBJ2-1, with 10 positions matching TRBD2. This TCR came from a man between 18 and 29 years old with active or convalescent COVID-19. Sequencing input: peripheral blood. The CDR3, as DNA: TGTGCCAGCAGCGTCGAGCGGGAGGGCCCCAATGAGCAGTTCTTC. It encodes CASSVEREGPNEQFF.